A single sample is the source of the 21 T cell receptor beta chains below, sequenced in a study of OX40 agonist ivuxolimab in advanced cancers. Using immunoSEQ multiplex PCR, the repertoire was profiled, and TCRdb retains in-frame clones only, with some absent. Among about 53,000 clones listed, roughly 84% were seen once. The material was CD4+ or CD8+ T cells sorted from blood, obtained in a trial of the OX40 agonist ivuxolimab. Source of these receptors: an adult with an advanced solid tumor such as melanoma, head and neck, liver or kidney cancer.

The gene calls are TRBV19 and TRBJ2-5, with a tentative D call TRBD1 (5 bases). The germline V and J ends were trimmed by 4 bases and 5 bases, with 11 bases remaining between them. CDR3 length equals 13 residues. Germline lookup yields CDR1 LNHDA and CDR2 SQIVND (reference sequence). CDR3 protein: CASSSQGSETQYF. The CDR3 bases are TGTGCCAGTAGTAGCCAGGGCTCGGAGACCCAGTACTTC. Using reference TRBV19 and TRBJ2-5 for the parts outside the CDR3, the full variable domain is DGGITQSPKYLFRKEGQNVTLSCEQNLNHDAMYWYRQDPGQGLRLIYYSQIVNDFQKGDIAEGYSVSREKKESFPLTVTSAQKNPTAFYLCASSSQGSETQYFGPGTRLLVL.

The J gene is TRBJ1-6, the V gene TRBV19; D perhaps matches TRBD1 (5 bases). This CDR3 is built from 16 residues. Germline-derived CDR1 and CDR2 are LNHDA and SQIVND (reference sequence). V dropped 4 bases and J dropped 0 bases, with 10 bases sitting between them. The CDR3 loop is CASSTQASSYNSPLHF. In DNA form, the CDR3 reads TGTGCCAGTAGTACACAGGCGAGCTCCTATAATTCACCCCTCCACTTT.

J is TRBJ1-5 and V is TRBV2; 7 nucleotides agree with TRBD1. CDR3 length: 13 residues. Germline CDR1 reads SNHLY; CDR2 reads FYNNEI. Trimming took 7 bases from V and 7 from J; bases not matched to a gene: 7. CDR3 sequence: CASTSDRTQPQHF. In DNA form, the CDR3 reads TGTGCCAGCACCTCGGACAGGACGCAGCCCCAGCATTTT. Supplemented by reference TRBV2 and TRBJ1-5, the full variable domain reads EPEVTQTPSHQVTQMGQEVILRCVPISNHLYFYWYRQILGQKVEFLVSFYNNEISEKSEIFDDQFSVERPDGSNFTLKIRSTKLEDSAMYFCASTSDRTQPQHFGDGTRLSIL.

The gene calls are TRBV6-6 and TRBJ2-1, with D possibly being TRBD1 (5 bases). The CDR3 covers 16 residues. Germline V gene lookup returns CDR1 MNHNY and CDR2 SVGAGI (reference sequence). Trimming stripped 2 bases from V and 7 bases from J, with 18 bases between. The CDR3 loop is CASSYGKENPGNEQFF. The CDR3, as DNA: TGTGCCAGCAGTTACGGCAAGGAGAACCCAGGGAATGAGCAGTTCTTC.

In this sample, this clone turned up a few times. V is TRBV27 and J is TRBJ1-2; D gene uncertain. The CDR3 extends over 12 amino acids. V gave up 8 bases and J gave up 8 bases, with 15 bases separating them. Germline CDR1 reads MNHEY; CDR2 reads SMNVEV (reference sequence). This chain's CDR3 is CASHSDLGGYTF. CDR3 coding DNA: TGTGCCAGCCACAGCGATCTGGGCGGCTACACCTTC.

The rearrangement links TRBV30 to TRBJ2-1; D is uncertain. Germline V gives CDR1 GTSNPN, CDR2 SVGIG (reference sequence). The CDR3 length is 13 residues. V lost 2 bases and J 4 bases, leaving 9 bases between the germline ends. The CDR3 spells CAWSTNLYNEQFF. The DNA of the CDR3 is TGTGCCTGGAGTACGAATCTTTACAATGAGCAGTTCTTC.

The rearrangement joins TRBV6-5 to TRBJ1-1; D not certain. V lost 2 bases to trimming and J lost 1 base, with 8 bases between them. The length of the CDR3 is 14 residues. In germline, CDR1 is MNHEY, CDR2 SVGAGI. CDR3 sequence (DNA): TGTGCCAGCAGTTACGGGTTAGAGAACACTGAAGCTTTCTTT. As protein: CASSYGLENTEAFF.

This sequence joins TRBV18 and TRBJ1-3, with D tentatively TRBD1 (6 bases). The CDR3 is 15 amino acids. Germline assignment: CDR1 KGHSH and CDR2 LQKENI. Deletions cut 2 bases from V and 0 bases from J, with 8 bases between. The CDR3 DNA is TGTGCCAGCTCACCATTGGACAGCTCTGGAAACACCATATATTTT. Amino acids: CASSPLDSSGNTIYF.

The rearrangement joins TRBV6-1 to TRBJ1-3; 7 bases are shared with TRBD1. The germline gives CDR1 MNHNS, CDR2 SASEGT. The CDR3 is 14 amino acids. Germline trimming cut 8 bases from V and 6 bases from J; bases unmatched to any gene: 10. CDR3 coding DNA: TGTGCCAGCTCGACAGGGAGGACTGAAAACACCATATATTTT. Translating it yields CASSTGRTENTIYF.

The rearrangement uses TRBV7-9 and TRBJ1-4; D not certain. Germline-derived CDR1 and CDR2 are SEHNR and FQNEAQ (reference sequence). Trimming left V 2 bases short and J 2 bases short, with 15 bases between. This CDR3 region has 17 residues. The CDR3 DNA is TGTGCCAGCAGCTTAAGTCCGACCCAAGGGACTAATGAAAAACTGTTTTTT. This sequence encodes CASSLSPTQGTNEKLFF.

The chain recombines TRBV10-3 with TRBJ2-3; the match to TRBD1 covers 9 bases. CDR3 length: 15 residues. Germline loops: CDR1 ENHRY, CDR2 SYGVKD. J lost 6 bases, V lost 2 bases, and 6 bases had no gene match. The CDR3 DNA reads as TGTGCCATCAGTGAGCACAGGGGGCAGGGTGATACGCAGTATTTT. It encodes CAISEHRGQGDTQYF.

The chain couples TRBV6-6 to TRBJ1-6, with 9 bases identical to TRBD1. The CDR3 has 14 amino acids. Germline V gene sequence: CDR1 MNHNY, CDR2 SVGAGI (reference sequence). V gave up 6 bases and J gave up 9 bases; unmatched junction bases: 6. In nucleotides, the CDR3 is TGTGCCAGCAGACCACAGGGGGCTGTTTCACCCCTCCACTTT. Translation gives CASRPQGAVSPLHF.

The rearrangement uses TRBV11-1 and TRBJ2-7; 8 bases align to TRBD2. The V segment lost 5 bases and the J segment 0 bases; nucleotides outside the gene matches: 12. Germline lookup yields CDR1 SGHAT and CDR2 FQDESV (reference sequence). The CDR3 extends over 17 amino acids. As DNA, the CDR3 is TGTGCCAGCAGCGAAGGTCCTCGAGCGGGGGCCTCCTACGAGCAGTACTTC. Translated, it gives CASSEGPRAGASYEQYF.

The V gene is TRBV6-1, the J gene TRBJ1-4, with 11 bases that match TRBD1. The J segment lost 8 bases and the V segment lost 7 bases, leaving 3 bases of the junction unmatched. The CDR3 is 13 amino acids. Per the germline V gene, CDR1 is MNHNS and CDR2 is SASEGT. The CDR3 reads CASKGQGAEKLFF. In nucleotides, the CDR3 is TGTGCCAGCAAAGGACAGGGGGCGGAAAAACTGTTTTTT.

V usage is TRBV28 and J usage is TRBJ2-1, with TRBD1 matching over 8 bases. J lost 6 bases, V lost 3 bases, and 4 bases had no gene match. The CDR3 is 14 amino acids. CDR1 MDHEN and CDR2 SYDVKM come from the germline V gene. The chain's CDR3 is CASSFWGQVNEQFF. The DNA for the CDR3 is TGTGCCAGCAGTTTCTGGGGACAGGTCAATGAGCAGTTCTTC. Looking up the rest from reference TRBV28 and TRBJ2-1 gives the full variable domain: DVKVTQSSRYLVKRTGEKVFLECVQDMDHENMFWYRQDPGLGLRLIYFSYDVKMKEKGDIPEGYSVSREKKERFSLILESASTNQTSMYLCASSFWGQVNEQFFGPGTRLTVL.

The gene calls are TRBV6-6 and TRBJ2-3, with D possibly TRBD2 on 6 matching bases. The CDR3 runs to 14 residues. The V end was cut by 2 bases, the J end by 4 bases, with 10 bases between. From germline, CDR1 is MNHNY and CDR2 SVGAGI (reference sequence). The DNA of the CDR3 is TGTGCCAGCAGTTACGGGACGGGGGCAGATACGCAGTATTTT. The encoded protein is CASSYGTGADTQYF.

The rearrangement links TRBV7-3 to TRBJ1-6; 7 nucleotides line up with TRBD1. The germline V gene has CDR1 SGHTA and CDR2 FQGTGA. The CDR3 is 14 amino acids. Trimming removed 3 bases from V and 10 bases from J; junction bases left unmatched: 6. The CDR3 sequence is CASSLEGAGSPLHF. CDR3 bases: TGTGCCAGCAGCTTGGAGGGGGCTGGATCACCCCTCCACTTT. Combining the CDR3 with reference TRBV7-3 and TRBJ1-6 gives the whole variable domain GAGVSQTPSNKVTEKGKYVELRCDPISGHTALYWYRQSLGQGPEFLIYFQGTGAADDSGLPNDRFFAVRPEGSVSTLKIQRTERGDSAVYLCASSLEGAGSPLHFGNGTRLTVT.

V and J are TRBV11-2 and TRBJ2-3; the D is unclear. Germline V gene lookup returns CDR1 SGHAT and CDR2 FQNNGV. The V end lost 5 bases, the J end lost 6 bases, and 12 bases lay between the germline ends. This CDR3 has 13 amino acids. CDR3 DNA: TGTGCCAGCAGCCCGACCTACTCGGATACGCAGTATTTT. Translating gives CASSPTYSDTQYF.

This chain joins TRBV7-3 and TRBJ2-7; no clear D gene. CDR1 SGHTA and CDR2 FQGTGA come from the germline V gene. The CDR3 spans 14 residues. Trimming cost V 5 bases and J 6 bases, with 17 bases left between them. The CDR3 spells CASSPSYVVCEQYF. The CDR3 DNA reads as TGTGCCAGCAGCCCCTCGTACGTGGTTTGCGAGCAGTACTTC.

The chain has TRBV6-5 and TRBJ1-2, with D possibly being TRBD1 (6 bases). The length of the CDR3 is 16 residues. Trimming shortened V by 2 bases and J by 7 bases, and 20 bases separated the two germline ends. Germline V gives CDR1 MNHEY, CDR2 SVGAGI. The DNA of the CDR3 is TGTGCCAGCAGTTACCGACCCACCACAGGGCAGGGTGGCTACACCTTC. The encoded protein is CASSYRPTTGQGGYTF.

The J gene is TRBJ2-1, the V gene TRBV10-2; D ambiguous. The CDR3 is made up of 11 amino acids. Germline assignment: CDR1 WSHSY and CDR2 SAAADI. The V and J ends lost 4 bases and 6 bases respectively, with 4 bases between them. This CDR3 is CASSGVNEQFF. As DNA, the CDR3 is TGCGCCAGCAGTGGGGTCAATGAGCAGTTCTTC.